One sample yielded the 17 T cell receptor beta chains listed below, sequenced in a study of Ad26.COV2.S vaccination and SARS-CoV-2 variants. As to treatment: approximately 18 received Ad26.COV2.S at low or high dose, single or two shots; about 5 received placebo; per-sample allocation not given. Day 63 after the first injection of vaccine or placebo was the sampling time. The method was immunoSEQ multiplex PCR; TCRdb's version includes in-frame clones alone and lacks a portion of them. The repertoire includes fewer than 500,000 clones, 90% of them detected once, and about 4.4% sits in the top ten. The specimen was peripheral blood, collected in a trial of Ad26.COV2.S vaccine versus placebo. The receptors stem from a person between 18 and 65 years old who received the Ad26.COV2.S COVID-19 vaccine or a placebo.

V and J are TRBV14 and TRBJ2-2; D is unclear. V was pared by 4 bases and J by 6 bases, with 6 bases between. CDR3 length: 12 residues. The germline gives CDR1 SGHDN, CDR2 FVKESK. The CDR3, as DNA: TGTGCCAGCAGCCCAATCGCCGGGGAGCTGTTTTTT. This translates into CASSPIAGELFF.

In the case of this clone: Other DNA sequences in the sample encode the same CDR3. The rearrangement links TRBV28 to TRBJ2-1; possibly TRBD2 for D (6 bases). V was shortened by 6 bases and J by 4 bases, with 10 bases between the two germline ends. Germline CDR1 is MDHEN and CDR2 is SYDVKM. This CDR3 comprises 13 residues. The CDR3 spells CASSLGLYNEQFF. In DNA, the CDR3 is TGTGCCAGCAGCTTGGGACTGTACAATGAGCAGTTCTTC. The full variable domain, rest sourced from reference TRBV28 and TRBJ2-1, is DVKVTQSSRYLVKRTGEKVFLECVQDMDHENMFWYRQDPGLGLRLIYFSYDVKMKEKGDIPEGYSVSREKKERFSLILESASTNQTSMYLCASSLGLYNEQFFGPGTRLTVL.

This chain links TRBV5-1 with TRBJ2-3; 14 bases match TRBD2. V lost 0 bases to trimming and J lost 0 bases; unmatched junction nucleotides: 6. Looked up from germline, CDR1 is SGHRS and CDR2 is YFSETQ. CDR3 length: 19 residues. This CDR3 reads CASSLGLAGGRLSTDTQYF. In DNA, the CDR3 is TGCGCCAGCAGCTTGGGACTAGCGGGAGGGCGGTTAAGCACAGATACGCAGTATTTT.

V is TRBV9 and J is TRBJ1-3; no clear D gene. CDR1 and CDR2 (germline): SGDLS, YYNGEE. The V and J ends lost 3 bases and 1 base respectively, with 8 bases between them. The CDR3 runs 14 residues. CDR3 sequence reads: CASSARVSGNTIYF. DNA of the CDR3: TGTGCCAGCAGCGCAAGGGTTTCTGGAAACACCATATATTTT.

The chain carries TRBV29-1 and TRBJ1-3; 9 bases line up with TRBD1. Germline lookup yields CDR1 SQVTM and CDR2 ANQGSEA. The length of the CDR3 is 14 residues. Trimming cost V 7 bases and J 0 bases; bases outside gene matches: 4. CDR3 region: CSARDRASGNTIYF. CDR3 bases: TGCAGCGCCCGGGACAGGGCCTCTGGAAACACCATATATTTT.

The CDR3 DNA is TGTGCCAGCAGCCCAGACAGGGGAAACTACGAGCAGTACTTC. Protein product: CASSPDRGNYEQYF. This rearrangement joins TRBV4-2 to TRBJ2-7; TRBD1 matches at 8 bases. After removal of 4 bases from V and 3 bases from J, the junction contained 5 bases not matched to a gene. The CDR3 is 14 residues long. Germline CDR1 LGHNA, CDR2 YNFKEQ.

As to this clone: The same CDR3 is also encoded by other DNA sequences in this sample. The rearrangement uses TRBV3-1 (or the pseudogene TRBV3-2) and TRBJ2-5, with D possibly being TRBD1 or TRBD2 (6 bases each). CDR1 LGHDT and CDR2 YNNKEL come from the germline V gene (reference sequence). The CDR3 sequence is 15 residues long. V gave up 0 bases and J gave up 4 bases, with 12 bases separating them. The CDR3 loop is CASSQDLGGRETQYF. The CDR3, as DNA: TGTGCCAGCAGCCAAGATCTAGGGGGGAGAGAGACCCAGTACTTC.

The chain employs TRBV5-8 and TRBJ2-3, with 12 bases matching TRBD2. Trimming cost V 4 bases and J 4 bases; bases outside gene matches: 1. The germline V gene has CDR1 SGHTS and CDR2 YDEGEE. The CDR3 extends over 14 amino acids. CDR3 in amino acids: CASSRLAGADTQYF. DNA of the CDR3: TGTGCCAGCAGCCGACTAGCGGGAGCAGATACGCAGTATTTT.

The chain has TRBV28 and TRBJ2-1, with TRBD1 matching over 7 bases. Trimming cost V 4 bases and J 8 bases; bases outside gene matches: 2. Germline-derived CDR1 and CDR2 are MDHEN and SYDVKM. This CDR3 comprises 12 residues. The CDR3 here is CASSSTGDEQFF. The CDR3 DNA is TGTGCCAGCAGTTCAACAGGGGATGAGCAGTTCTTC.

This rearrangement joins TRBV11-2 to TRBJ2-2; 10 bases agree with TRBD2. The CDR3 sequence is 17 residues long. Germline lookup yields CDR1 SGHAT and CDR2 FQNNGV. With V trimmed by 3 bases and J by 2 bases, 6 bases remained unmatched. The CDR3 bases are TGTGCCAGCAGCTTTTCCGGACTAGCGGCAAACACCGGGGAGCTGTTTTTT. Translated: CASSFSGLAANTGELFF.

This rearrangement joins TRBV5-6 to TRBJ2-4; D is possibly TRBD1 (6 bases). This CDR3 comprises 13 residues. V lost 3 bases, J lost 5 bases, and 9 bases lay in between. The germline V gene encodes CDR1 SGHDT and CDR2 YYEEEE. CDR3: CASSSQGQNIQYF. The CDR3 DNA reads TGTGCCAGCAGCTCACAGGGACAAAACATTCAGTACTTC.

This chain links TRBV5-4 with TRBJ2-5; unclear D gene. This CDR3 contains 15 residues. Looked up from germline, CDR1 is SGHNT and CDR2 is YYREEE (reference sequence). Trimming took 0 bases from V and 2 from J, leaving 11 bases between them. The CDR3 protein is CASSLDPVSQETQYF. The CDR3 DNA sequence: TGTGCCAGCAGCTTGGACCCCGTTAGTCAAGAGACCCAGTACTTC. The full variable domain, its missing parts supplied by reference TRBV5-4 and TRBJ2-5, is ETGVTQSPTHLIKTRGQQVTLRCSSQSGHNTVSWYQQALGQGPQFIFQYYREEENGRGNFPPRFSGLQFPNYSSELNVNALELDDSALYLCASSLDPVSQETQYFGPGTRLLVL.

J is TRBJ1-1 and V is TRBV6-1, with D uncertain. In germline, CDR1 is MNHNS, CDR2 SASEGT. V lost 0 bases to trimming and J lost 6 bases, with 8 bases between them. The CDR3 has 13 amino acids. CDR3 DNA: TGTGCCAGCAGTGAAGCTAGAGTGTCTGAAGCTTTCTTT. Protein product: CASSEARVSEAFF.

This chain links TRBV18 with TRBJ2-5; 7 bases fit TRBD2. V shed 5 bases, J shed 9 bases, and the junction held 9 bases outside the gene matches. Germline V lookup: CDR1 KGHSH, CDR2 LQKENI. CDR3 size: 13 residues. The CDR3 spells CASSGAIAGAQYF. In DNA form, the CDR3 reads TGTGCCAGCTCAGGTGCGATCGCGGGGGCCCAGTACTTC.

The chain is built from TRBV4-2 and TRBJ2-3, with D maybe TRBD2 (6 bases). CDR1 is LGHNA and CDR2 is YNFKEQ in the germline V gene. CDR3 length: 17 residues. V was cut by 1 base and J by 1 base, with 15 bases left in between. CDR3 protein: CASSQGVDGSGTDTQYF. CDR3 in DNA: TGTGCCAGCAGCCAAGGAGTTGACGGGAGTGGCACAGATACGCAGTATTTT.

The rearrangement uses TRBV5-6 and TRBJ2-7; 9 nucleotides agree with TRBD2. The CDR3 totals 15 residues. The V segment lost 4 bases and the J segment 0 bases; nucleotides outside the gene matches: 5. Germline-derived CDR1 and CDR2 are SGHDT and YYEEEE. The CDR3 spells CASSLGLAYSYEQYF. The CDR3 coding sequence is TGTGCCAGCAGCCTAGGACTAGCGTACTCCTACGAGCAGTACTTC.

At least ten counts were recorded for this clone. This chain joins TRBV7-6 and TRBJ1-2, with TRBD1 identical over 8 bases. The J segment lost 8 bases and the V segment lost 4 bases, leaving 6 bases of the junction unmatched. This CDR3 region has 13 residues. Germline CDR1 is SGHVS and CDR2 is FNYEAQ. CDR3 loop: CASSYGQGGGYTF. CDR3 in DNA: TGTGCCAGCAGCTACGGACAGGGCGGGGGCTACACCTTC.